The T cell receptor beta chain described here comes from a study of blood T cell repertoires in COVID-19 (dated by TCRdb to the early 2020s). With respect to the entire study: The collaborator samples originated in the United States, Italy and Spain and spanned the acute and convalescent phases of COVID-19. The prospective study material was composed of cDNA or gDNA derived from T cells, B-cell-depleted T cells, or PBMCs. Deeply sampled blood TCRbeta repertoires from subjects exposed to, actively infected with, or recovered from COVID-19 were included in the dataset. The repertoires were made available in a free public database intended to serve as a resource for research on the immune response to SARS-CoV-2. Samples came from the ongoing ImmuneRACE study (first 160 participants) plus 1,254 subjects from 6 global collaborators. Nearly every sample came with metadata listing a de-identified subject ID, COVID-19 status, age in years and sex. Where HLA class I and class II types were available, the types were taken from metadata supplied by the sample provider, not from assay-based typing. Results the study describes overall, beyond this receptor: Clinical and demographic metadata were provided uncurated, with the amount varying by source and participant.

The V and J ends are trimmed by 2 bases and 0 bases, leaving 14 bases between them. As encoded in the germline V gene (reference sequence), CDR1 is SEHNR while CDR2 is FQNEAQ. The CDR3 covers 16 residues, taking in both the cysteine and the phenylalanine. The CDR3 DNA has 48 bases and is translated from base 1. TCRbeta CDR3 regions were amplified from genomic DNA by means of the immunoSEQ Assay, a bias-controlled multiplex PCR. The original pipeline was this. The number of nucleated cells in each sample was estimated from the amplification of reference gene primers within the assay. To quantify the absolute abundance of each unique TCRbeta CDR3 rearrangement, sequence reads were collapsed and filtered. For each sample, productive Simpson clonality was calculated as the square root of Simpson's diversity index across productive rearrangements. Imported from immuneACCESS, the table was reduced by TCRdb to in-frame sequences with V and J called. These copies leave out some clones; in studies compared against another copy, an unresolved V gene accounts for under half, and the cause of the remainder is not known. The V and J calls and clone size are taken from that table; D and trimming were inferred from the DNA. Across this sample there are tens of thousands of clones, with 70% to 90% seen only once. The ten most abundant clones make up 1.3% of the sample.

Of note for this clone: Its antigen is not yet known. No per-base quality is available; no much larger clone lies one base away.

Each collaborating institution followed its own protocols to collect whole blood in K2EDTA tubes. For TCRbeta analysis, collaborators shipped samples in one of three forms: frozen whole blood, isolated PBMCs, or DNA extracted from either of those sample types. The chain was built from TRBV7-9 and TRBJ2-7; TRBD2 could be the D gene, as 5 bases match. The material sequenced was peripheral blood. The clonotype was recovered from a woman of 80 years or more with acute or convalescent COVID-19. The DNA sequence is TGTGCCAGCAGCTTAAGCGGACCCGACCTCTCCTACGAGCAGTACTTC. It translates to CASSLSGPDLSYEQYF.